This entry lists 17 T cell receptor beta chains sequenced from one sample in a study of tumor-infiltrating lymphocytes in oesophageal squamous cell carcinoma. TCRdb itself ran the PCR reads through MiXCR, one entry per CDR3 protein. The sample has under 20,000 distinct CDR3 sequences; around two fifths are singletons. The sample comprised esophageal tumor tissue. All receptors come from a male donor with esophageal squamous cell carcinoma.

In its sample, this clonotype ranks as medium-sized. This rearrangement joins TRBV7-9 to TRBJ2-5, with D unclear. Germline V gene lookup returns CDR1 SEHNR and CDR2 FQNEAQ (reference sequence). The CDR3 runs 12 residues. The V gene lost 11 bases and the J gene lost 2 bases, with 12 bases spanning the gap. This CDR3 reads CAARRFQETQYF. CDR3 in DNA: TGTGCCGCTCGGCGGTTTCAAGAGACCCAGTACTTC.

This clonotype was detected only a few times. CDR3 sequence: CASSSVGGYYEQYF. The CDR3, as DNA: TGTGCCAGCAGCTCGGTAGGGGGCTATTACGAGCAGTACTTC. This chain connects TRBV5-5 to TRBJ2-7; TRBD1 aligns across 7 bases. Germline-derived CDR1 and CDR2 are SGHKS and YYEKEE (reference sequence). CDR3 size: 14 residues. V shed 3 bases, J shed 4 bases, and the junction held 7 bases outside the gene matches.

This clonotype appeared many times. This CDR3 fails to terminate in the conserved phenylalanine or tryptophan, so it likely reflects a read error. Because the CDR3's place on the DNA is in doubt, the DNA is left out and the CDR3 is given as listed by TCRdb. The chain combines TRBV7-9 with TRBJ2-1; TRBD1 is the table's D call and was not checked against the DNA. In germline, CDR1 is SEHNR, CDR2 FQNEAQ (reference sequence). Including both end residues, the CDR3 is 8 amino acids long. CDR3 region: CASSLGTG.

This clonotype showed up many times. This chain uses TRBV5-6 with TRBJ1-1, with D uncertain. V was pared by 2 bases and J by 10 bases, with 15 bases between. The CDR3 extends over 13 amino acids. Per germline, CDR1 SGHDT and CDR2 YYEEEE. The CDR3 DNA sequence: TGTGCCAGCAGCTTAGATTTGCAGGAGGGAGCTTTCTTT. Translation gives CASSLDLQEGAFF.

This clonotype was counted many times. This sequence joins TRBV12-3 or TRBV12-4 and TRBJ1-2, with D maybe TRBD1 (5 bases). V shed 5 bases and J shed 8 bases, with 12 bases lying between them. The CDR3 covers 12 residues. The CDR3 DNA reads TGTGCCAGCAGTGACAGTATGTACGGCTACACCTTC. Its protein product is CASSDSMYGYTF.

The DNA of the CDR3 is TGTGCCAGCAGCTTGAGAGGGGGGACTAGCGGGAACAATGAGCAGTACTTC. It codes for CASSLRGGTSGNNEQYF. The chain links TRBV11-2 to TRBJ2-5; 13 bases fit TRBD2. Trimming took 3 bases from V and 11 from J; bases not matched to a gene: 15. This CDR3 is 17 amino acids long. Germline V gene lookup returns CDR1 SGHAT and CDR2 FQNNGV.

This clonotype was seen ten or more times. V usage is TRBV4-2 and J usage is TRBJ2-1; 8 positions agree with TRBD2. V lost 4 bases, J lost 8 bases, and 16 bases stayed unmatched. The CDR3 runs 17 residues. Germline-derived CDR1 and CDR2 are LGHNA and YNFKEQ. The DNA for the CDR3 is TGTGCCAGCAGCCCCGAAGGAGCGGGAGTGGGGAGGGATGAGCAGTTCTTC. This gives the protein CASSPEGAGVGRDEQFF.

This clonotype was detected ten times or more. The rearrangement uses TRBV11-2 and TRBJ1-2; D is unclear. Between the trimmed V and J ends, which lost 2 bases and 3 bases, there was a span of 13 bases. Germline values: CDR1 SGHAT, CDR2 FQNNGV. This CDR3 comprises 15 residues. The CDR3, as DNA: TGTGCCAGCAGCTTATATGGGGATTCCTACTATGGCTACACCTTC. Translating gives CASSLYGDSYYGYTF. The whole variable domain, filled in from reference TRBV11-2 and TRBJ1-2, reads EAGVAQSPRYKIIEKRQSVAFWCNPISGHATLYWYQQILGQGPKLLIQFQNNGVVDDSQLPKDRFSAERLKGVDSTLKIQPAKLEDSAVYLCASSLYGDSYYGYTFGSGTRLTVV.

This clonotype was counted only a few times. The chain is built from TRBV4-2 and TRBJ2-1; no reliable D call. Germline CDR1 LGHNA, CDR2 YNFKEQ. V lost 3 bases and J lost 5, with 5 bases in between. The length of the CDR3 is 12 residues. The CDR3 bases are TGTGCCAGCAGCCATCGAGACAATGAGCAGTTCTTC. It translates to CASSHRDNEQFF.

The sample holds one count of this clonotype. The chain has TRBV12-3 or TRBV12-4 and TRBJ2-3; 9 nucleotides match TRBD2. The V gene end was trimmed by 3 bases and the J gene end by 5 bases; junction bases not matched to a gene: 6. The CDR3 has 15 residues. The CDR3 DNA reads as TGTGCCAGCAGTTTGGGGCGGGGGGGCCGAGATACGCAGTATTTT. It yields the protein CASSLGRGGRDTQYF.

J is TRBJ2-5 and V is TRBV7-2; 12 positions agree with TRBD2. V was pared by 4 bases and J by 5 bases, with 5 bases of the junction left unmatched. The germline V gene has CDR1 SGHTA and CDR2 FQGNSA. There are 15 residues in the CDR3. The CDR3 protein is CASSSGLAGRETQYF. The CDR3 DNA reads TGTGCCAGCAGCTCAGGACTAGCGGGACGGGAGACCCAGTACTTC. Full variable domain (remainder filled in from reference TRBV7-2 and TRBJ2-5): GAGVSQSPSNKVTEKGKDVELRCDPISGHTALYWYRQSLGQGLEFLIYFQGNSAPDKSGLPSDRFSAERTGGSVSTLTIQRTQQEDSAVYLCASSSGLAGRETQYFGPGTRLLVL.

This chain links TRBV7-6 with TRBJ2-4; 10 bases align to TRBD2. The closer fit of TRBJ2-7 to the DNA end suggests the J call may be wrong. CDR1 and CDR2 from the germline V gene are SGHVS and FNYEAQ. The CDR3 loop spans 15 amino acids. The CDR3 DNA reads TGTGCCAGCAGCTTAGGGCTAGCGGGAGTTTACGAGCAGTACTTC. Encoded protein: CASSLGLAGVYEQYF.

The rearrangement uses TRBV3-1 and TRBJ1-1, with no clear D. Germline CDR1 reads LGHDT; CDR2 reads YNNKEL (reference sequence). This CDR3 has 12 residues. With 3 bases removed from V and 1 base from J, the gap between germline ends came to 3 bases. The CDR3 coding sequence is TGTGCCAGCAGCCAGGGGAACACTGAAGCTTTCTTT. It is translated as CASSQGNTEAFF.

This clonotype appeared a few times. This rearrangement joins TRBV7-2 to TRBJ2-5, with 9 bases that match TRBD1. The CDR3 sequence is 14 residues long. Germline V gives CDR1 SGHTA, CDR2 FQGNSA. V lost 5 bases and J lost 4; bases outside the gene matches: 5. In nucleotides, the CDR3 is TGTGCCAGCAGCCGGGACAGGGATGGAGAGACCCAGTACTTC. It codes for CASSRDRDGETQYF.

This clonotype has a handful of counts. Here the CDR3 omits its conserved ending phenylalanine or tryptophan, so a read error is the likely source. No DNA is shown, since the ends of the CDR3 on it are uncertain; the CDR3 is the one TCRdb lists. The chain uses TRBV6-1 and TRBJ2-5; TRBD1 reflects the table's D call only, with no check against the DNA. From germline, CDR1 is MNHNS and CDR2 SASEGT. The length of the CDR3 is 15 amino acids, counting both ends. The chain's CDR3 is CASSDDRLYGYTFGS.

The sample holds many counts of this clonotype. A much larger clonotype is one base distant, so this may be a read error. The chain links TRBV6-1 to TRBJ2-7, with 12 bases that match TRBD2. The trim removed 5 bases at V and 7 bases at J, leaving 12 bases unmatched. The CDR3 runs to 16 residues. The germline V gene has CDR1 MNHNS and CDR2 SASEGT. CDR3 sequence reads: CASSLASGRAANEQYF. The CDR3 nucleotides read TGTGCCAGCAGTTTGGCTAGCGGGAGGGCGGCCAATGAGCAGTACTTC.

As regards this clonotype: This sequence may be a read error, since a much larger clone differs from it by one base. The V call is TRBV18, the J call TRBJ2-5, with 8 bases aligning to TRBD1. The germline V gene has CDR1 KGHSH and CDR2 LQKENI. There are 14 residues in the CDR3. CDR3 in DNA: TGTGCCAGCTCCCCCAGGGGGCGGCAAGAGATCCAGTACTTC. Translation gives CASSPRGRQEIQYF.